These T cell receptor beta chains were read from a single sample in a study of shared clonotypes between healthy human individuals. Here immunoSEQ multiplex PCR was the method, and the copy in TCRdb shows in-frame clones only, minus some. Of 2 million or so clones listed, about 95% were seen once; the top ten hold roughly 1.1%. Sequencing was carried out using naive CD8+ T cells sorted from blood. The receptor set was obtained from a young man in good health. CDR3s include the opening cysteine and the closing phenylalanine or tryptophan. A D gene is named only where the DNA matches it firmly. Not all rows give a size; the values are once, few, many and, for expanded clones, a class.

abundance,j_gene,d_gene,v_gene,CDR3nt,CDR3aa
once,TRBJ1-1,NA,TRBV19,TGTGCCAGTAGTATCAAGGGGTCTACCACTGAAGCTTTCTTT,CASSIKGSTTEAFF
NA,TRBJ2-1,NA,TRBV27,TGTGCCAGCAACACACTAGGGAATGAGCAGTTCTTC,CASNTLGNEQFF
NA,TRBJ2-1,NA,TRBV30,TGTGCCTGGATTCCGGACTACAATGAGCAGTTCTTC,CAWIPDYNEQFF
NA,TRBJ2-3,NA,TRBV29-1,TGCAGCGTTGAAGACCGGGGACAAGCATCAGATACGCAGTATTTT,CSVEDRGQASDTQYF
NA,TRBJ2-1,TRBD2,TRBV11-3,TGTGCCAGCAGCCCTACGCTCGGGCGGGAGTGGGGTGAGCAGTTCTTC,CASSPTLGREWGEQFF
NA,TRBJ2-7,NA,TRBV27,TGTGCCACCAGCCCCTTAGGTCCCAGCTCCTACGAGCAGTACTTC,CATSPLGPSSYEQYF
NA,TRBJ2-3,TRBD2,TRBV29-1,TGCAGCGTTAGTAGCGGGAGAAGCACAGATACGCAGTATTTT,CSVSSGRSTDTQYF
NA,TRBJ1-5,NA,TRBV10-2,TGCGCCAGCAGCCAAAGAGAGAGCAATCAGCCCCAGCATTTT,CASSQRESNQPQHF
once,TRBJ1-3,NA,TRBV7-9,TGTGCCAGCCTCAGCTCTGGAAACACCATATATTTT,CASLSSGNTIYF
NA,TRBJ2-1,NA,TRBV6-5,TGTGCCAGCAGAGGACTCGTCGATGAGCAGTTCTTC,CASRGLVDEQFF
NA,TRBJ2-3,TRBD2,TRBV13,TGTGCCAGCAGCTTGGGTGGGACTAGCGGACCTGACACAGATACGCAGTATTTT,CASSLGGTSGPDTDTQYF
NA,TRBJ2-1,NA,TRBV29-1,TGCAGCGTTGAAAAAGGGGTCAATGAGCAGTTCTTC,CSVEKGVNEQFF
NA,TRBJ2-7,TRBD1,TRBV19,TGTGCCAGTAGTATTTATGGGACAGGGACCTACGAGCAGTACTTC,CASSIYGTGTYEQYF
NA,TRBJ1-1,TRBD1,TRBV27,TGTGCCAGCACAGTTGCCCAGGGACAGCCAGAAGCTTTCTTT,CASTVAQGQPEAFF
NA,TRBJ1-5,NA,TRBV6-5,TGTGCCAGCAGTCCCTCTGGTGGTAGCAATCAGCCCCAGCATTTT,CASSPSGGSNQPQHF
NA,TRBJ2-5,NA,TRBV2,TGTGCCAGCAGTGAAGTCACAGCTGAGACCCAGTACTTC,CASSEVTAETQYF
NA,TRBJ1-6,NA,TRBV2,TGTGCCAGCAGGGTAGATTCACCCCTCCACTTT,CASRVDSPLHF
NA,TRBJ1-6,TRBD1,TRBV30,TGTGCCTGGAGTGTACTAGGGACAGGGGAATCACCCCTCCACTTT,CAWSVLGTGESPLHF
NA,TRBJ2-2,NA,TRBV5-6,TGTGCCAGCAGCTTGGGGGGCTTGGACACCGGGGAGCTGTTTTTT,CASSLGGLDTGELFF
NA,TRBJ2-2,NA,TRBV6-1,TGTGCCAGCAGTGATCCCGGGGTTCTGGGACGTACGAACACCGGGGAGCTGTTTTTT,CASSDPGVLGRTNTGELFF
NA,TRBJ1-1,NA,TRBV6-6,TGTGCCAGCAGCGCCTTCCTGGACACTGAAGCTTTCTTT,CASSAFLDTEAFF
NA,TRBJ1-6,NA,TRBV13,TGTGCCAGCAGCTCTGGACGGGGTTCCGATTCACCCCTCCACTTT,CASSSGRGSDSPLHF
NA,TRBJ2-2,NA,TRBV6-6,TGTGCCAGCAGCCTCGAGGAACTCACCGGGGAGCTGTTTTTT,CASSLEELTGELFF
NA,TRBJ2-5,TRBD2,TRBV13,TGTGCCAGCAGCTTGGGGACCTCGGGAGGGGAGACCCAGTACTTC,CASSLGTSGGETQYF
NA,TRBJ2-1,TRBD2,TRBV4-3,TGCGCCAGCAGCCAAGACCCATGGACTAGCGGGAACCTCAATGAGCAGTTCTTC,CASSQDPWTSGNLNEQFF
NA,TRBJ1-5,TRBD1,TRBV6-5,TGTGCCAGCAGCGGGGACAGGGGATATCAGCCCCAGCATTTT,CASSGDRGYQPQHF
NA,TRBJ1-6,NA,TRBV30,TGTGCCTGGAGTGTGGGGGCCCTCCACTTT,CAWSVGALHF
NA,TRBJ1-5,NA,TRBV2,TGTGCCAGCAGTGAAGGTAATGAGGGCAATCAGCCCCAGCATTTT,CASSEGNEGNQPQHF
NA,TRBJ2-2,TRBD1,TRBV27,TGTGCCAGCAGTCACCTCCGGGGACAGGGACACACCGGGGAGCTGTTTTTT,CASSHLRGQGHTGELFF
NA,TRBJ2-7,NA,TRBV27,TGTGCCAGCAGTTTTAACCCCGGGGGCCCCTACGAGCAGTACTTC,CASSFNPGGPYEQYF
NA,TRBJ2-7,TRBD2,TRBV29-1,TGCAGCGTTGTCGGACTAGATAGCTACGAGCAGTACTTC,CSVVGLDSYEQYF
NA,TRBJ2-7,NA,TRBV7-9,TGTGCCAGCAGCTTAGGTCCCGGGGAGCCGTACTTC,CASSLGPGEPYF
NA,TRBJ2-7,TRBD2,TRBV19,TGTGCCAGTAGTATCGCGGGAGGGCTGGACGAGCAGTACTTC,CASSIAGGLDEQYF
NA,TRBJ2-7,NA,TRBV2,TGTGCCAGCAGTGATGACACCACCTGGACCTACGAGCAGTACTTC,CASSDDTTWTYEQYF
NA,TRBJ2-3,TRBD2,TRBV2,TGTGCCAGCAGTGACGTACTAGCGGCCTCAGATACGCAGTATTTT,CASSDVLAASDTQYF
NA,TRBJ2-2,NA,TRBV27,TGTGCCAGCAGTTTAGGCCTCACCGGGGAGCTGTTTTTT,CASSLGLTGELFF
NA,TRBJ1-2,NA,TRBV4-3,TGCGCCAGCAGCCAGTATACCGGGGTTAACTATGGCTACACCTTC,CASSQYTGVNYGYTF
NA,TRBJ2-1,NA,TRBV5-4,TGTGCCAGCAGCCCGGGACTTTCGAATGAGCAGTTCTTC,CASSPGLSNEQFF
NA,TRBJ2-7,NA,TRBV5-6,TGTGCCAGCAGCTGGTGGGGGACCATCTACGAGCAGTACTTC,CASSWWGTIYEQYF
NA,TRBJ1-5,NA,TRBV5-4,TGTGCCAGCAGCTTTAAAGGGGGTAATCAGCCCCAGCATTTT,CASSFKGGNQPQHF
NA,TRBJ2-3,TRBD2,TRBV30,TGTGCCGGACAGACTAGCGGAGGGGTAGATACGCAGTATTTT,CAGQTSGGVDTQYF
NA,TRBJ2-5,TRBD2,TRBV5-4,TGTGCCAGCAGCTTGGTGGCGGGGGGTTTGGAGACCCAGTACTTC,CASSLVAGGLETQYF
NA,TRBJ2-2,TRBD1,TRBV6-1,TGTGCCAGCAGACTCGGGACAGGGGAAACCGGGGAGCTGTTTTTT,CASRLGTGETGELFF
NA,TRBJ2-7,NA,TRBV27,TGTGCCAGCAGTCAGGGGGGTGGTTACGAGCAGTACTTC,CASSQGGGYEQYF
NA,TRBJ2-7,TRBD2,TRBV5-1,TGCGCCAGCAGCCGGCGGGAGGAGGACTACGAGCAGTACTTC,CASSRREEDYEQYF
once,TRBJ2-7,TRBD2,TRBV7-9,TGTGCCAGCAGCTCCCTCGGGGAGGGGCACGAGCAGTACTTC,CASSSLGEGHEQYF
NA,TRBJ2-1,NA,TRBV10-3,TGTGCCATCAGTGAAGGCTTCGACTACAATGAGCAGTTCTTC,CAISEGFDYNEQFF
NA,TRBJ1-1,NA,TRBV6-6,TGTGCCAGCAGCTCCCCAAGGGGGATCGTCACTGAAGCTTTCTTT,CASSSPRGIVTEAFF